The following is a T cell receptor (beta chain) sequence with its context. Its target is not known. CDR3 and TCR beta VDJ profiling relied on a genomic DNA template. From the reads, TCRdb called clonotypes with MiXCR, one entry per CDR3 protein. The sample has around 50,000 distinct CDR3 sequences, roughly three fifths seen once. This entry belongs to a study of CD8+CD57+ T cells in acquired aplastic anemia. Study background: Mean DNA quantity obtained from sorted CD4+ and CD8+ cells was 2.5 to 4 ug. General study findings and limits: Between patients and controls, CD8+ Simpson's diversity did not vary significantly. The same twenty-nine CD8+ CDR3 sequences occurred in patients and in controls.

The germline gives CDR1 DFQATT, CDR2 SNEGSKA (reference sequence). This CDR3 has 13 amino acids. Unmatched junction bases numbered 6, after V lost 5 bases and J lost 7 bases. The authors sequenced patients whose flow cytometry had shown CD8+CD57+ cell expansion. The patients all had a severe acquired aplastic anemia diagnosis. This rearrangement joins TRBV20-1 to TRBJ1-4, with 8 bases aligning to TRBD1. The specimen was sorted CD4+, CD8+, or CD8+CD57+ T cells (not recorded which) from PBMCs. The sequence came from a human donor with aplastic anemia. In nucleotides, the CDR3 is TGCAGTGCTGAGGGACAGGCGCGTGAAAAACTGTTTTTT. This sequence encodes CSAEGQAREKLFF.